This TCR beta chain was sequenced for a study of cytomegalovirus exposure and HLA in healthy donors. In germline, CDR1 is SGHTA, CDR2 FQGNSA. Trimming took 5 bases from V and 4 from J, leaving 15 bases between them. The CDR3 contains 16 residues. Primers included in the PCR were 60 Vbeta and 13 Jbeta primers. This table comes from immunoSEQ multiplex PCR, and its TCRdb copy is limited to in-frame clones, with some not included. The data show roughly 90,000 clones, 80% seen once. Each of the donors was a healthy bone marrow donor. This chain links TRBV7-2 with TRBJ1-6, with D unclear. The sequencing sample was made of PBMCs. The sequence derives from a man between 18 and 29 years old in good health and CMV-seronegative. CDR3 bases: TGTGCCAGCAGCGCCTCGCCGGGTCTTTATAATTCACCCCTCCACTTT. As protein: CASSASPGLYNSPLHF.